The clone carrying this T cell receptor (beta chain) appeared a few times. Its antigen is still unknown. This CDR3 contains 15 residues. With 2 bases removed from V and 2 bases from J, the gap between germline ends came to 11 bases. A J-beta primer mix and a sample-barcoded 5' primer were used in a second PCR of about 7 to 12 cycles. TCRdb passed the 5' RACE reads through MiXCR, listing each CDR3 protein once. The sample lists about 1.8 million distinct CDR3 sequences, 49% occurring once. Each sample yielded at least 6 million isolated PBMCs. The sample is drawn from a study of blood T cells in healthy people across ages. Overall study findings and caveats: Per million T cells, TCR beta diversity dropped about linearly as age rose. Since the PBMCs were unsorted, naive and antigen-experienced cells could not be conclusively compared. With donor CMV status unknown, expanded clonotype changes were possibly confounded.

The genes are TRBV12-3 or TRBV12-4 and TRBJ2-3; D gene uncertain. The sequencing input was blood. This sequence was found in a woman aged 40 to 49 in good health. The DNA for the CDR3 is TGTGCCAGCAGTTTAACGGCCAGTCCCACAGATACGCAGTATTTT. This gives the protein CASSLTASPTDTQYF.